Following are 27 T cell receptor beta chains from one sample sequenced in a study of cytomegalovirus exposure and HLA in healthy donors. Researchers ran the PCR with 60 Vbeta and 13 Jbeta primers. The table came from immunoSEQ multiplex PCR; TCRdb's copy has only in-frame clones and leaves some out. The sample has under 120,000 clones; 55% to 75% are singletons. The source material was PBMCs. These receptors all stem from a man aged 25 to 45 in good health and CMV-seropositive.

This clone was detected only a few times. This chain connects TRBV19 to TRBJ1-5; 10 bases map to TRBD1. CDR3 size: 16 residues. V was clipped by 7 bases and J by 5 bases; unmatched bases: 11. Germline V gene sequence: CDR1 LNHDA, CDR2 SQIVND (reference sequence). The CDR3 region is CASKSGTGAHYQPQHF. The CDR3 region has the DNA TGTGCCAGTAAATCCGGGACAGGGGCTCATTATCAGCCCCAGCATTTT.

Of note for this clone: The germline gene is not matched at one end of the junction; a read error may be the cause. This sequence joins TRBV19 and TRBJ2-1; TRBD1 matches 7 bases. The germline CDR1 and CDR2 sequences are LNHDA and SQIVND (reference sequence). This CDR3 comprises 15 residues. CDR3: CASSVYRGSHNEQFF. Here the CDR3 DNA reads TGTGCCAGTAGTGTTTACAGGGGCTCCCACAATGAGCAGTTCTTC.

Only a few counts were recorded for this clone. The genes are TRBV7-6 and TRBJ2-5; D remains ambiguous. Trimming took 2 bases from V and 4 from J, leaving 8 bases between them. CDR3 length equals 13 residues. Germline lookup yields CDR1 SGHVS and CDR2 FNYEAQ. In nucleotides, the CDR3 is TGTGCCAGCAGCTTAAATCTTCTAGAGACCCAGTACTTC. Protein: CASSLNLLETQYF. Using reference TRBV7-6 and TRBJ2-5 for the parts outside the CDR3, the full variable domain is GAGVSQSPRYKVTKRGQDVALRCDPISGHVSLYWYRQALGQGPEFLTYFNYEAQQDKSGLPNDRFSAERPEGSISTLTIQRTEQRDSAMYRCASSLNLLETQYFGPGTRLLVL.

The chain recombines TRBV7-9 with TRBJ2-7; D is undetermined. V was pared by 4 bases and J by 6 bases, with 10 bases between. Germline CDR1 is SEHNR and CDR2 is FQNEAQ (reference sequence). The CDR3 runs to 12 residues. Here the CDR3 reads CASSSQNLEQYF. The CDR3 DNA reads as TGTGCCAGCAGCTCTCAGAACCTCGAGCAGTACTTC.

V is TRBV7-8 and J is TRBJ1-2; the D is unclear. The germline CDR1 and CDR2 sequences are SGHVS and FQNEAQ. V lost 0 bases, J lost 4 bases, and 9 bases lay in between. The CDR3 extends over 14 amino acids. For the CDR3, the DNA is TGTGCCAGCAGCTTAGCTTCTGAGGGCTATGGCTACACCTTC. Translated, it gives CASSLASEGYGYTF.

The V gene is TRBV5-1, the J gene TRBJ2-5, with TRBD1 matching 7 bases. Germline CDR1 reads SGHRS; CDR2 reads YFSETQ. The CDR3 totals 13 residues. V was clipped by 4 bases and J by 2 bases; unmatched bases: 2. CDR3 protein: CASSMGQQETQYF. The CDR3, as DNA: TGCGCCAGCAGCATGGGACAGCAAGAGACCCAGTACTTC.

CDR3 sequence: CASSAELNRGKLFF. In DNA, the CDR3 is TGTGCCAGTAGTGCAGAGTTAAACCGGGGGAAACTGTTTTTT. V usage is TRBV19 and J usage is TRBJ1-4, with D possibly being TRBD1 (5 bases). V gave up 5 bases and J gave up 11 bases, with 18 bases separating them. The CDR3 extends over 14 amino acids. CDR1 and CDR2 from the germline V gene are LNHDA and SQIVND (reference sequence).

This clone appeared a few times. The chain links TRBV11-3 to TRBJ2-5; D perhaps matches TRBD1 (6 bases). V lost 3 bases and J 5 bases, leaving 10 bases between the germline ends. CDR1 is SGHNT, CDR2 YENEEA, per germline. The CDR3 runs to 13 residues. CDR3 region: CASSLGHGETQYF. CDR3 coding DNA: TGTGCCAGCAGCTTGGGACATGGGGAGACCCAGTACTTC.

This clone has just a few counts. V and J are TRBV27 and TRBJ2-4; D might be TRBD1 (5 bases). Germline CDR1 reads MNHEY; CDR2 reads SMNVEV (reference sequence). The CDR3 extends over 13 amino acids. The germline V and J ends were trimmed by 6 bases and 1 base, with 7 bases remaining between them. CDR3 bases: TGTGCCAGCAGGGGGCAGGCCAAAAACATTCAGTACTTC. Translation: CASRGQAKNIQYF.

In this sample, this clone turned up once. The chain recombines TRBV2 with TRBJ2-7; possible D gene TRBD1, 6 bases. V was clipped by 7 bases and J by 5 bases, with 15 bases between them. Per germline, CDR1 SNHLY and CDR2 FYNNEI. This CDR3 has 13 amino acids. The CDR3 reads CASKNRVIHEQYF. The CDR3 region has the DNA TGTGCCAGCAAGAACAGGGTGATCCACGAGCAGTACTTC. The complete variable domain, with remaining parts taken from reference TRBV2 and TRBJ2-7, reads EPEVTQTPSHQVTQMGQEVILRCVPISNHLYFYWYRQILGQKVEFLVSFYNNEISEKSEIFDDQFSVERPDGSNFTLKIRSTKLEDSAMYFCASKNRVIHEQYFGPGTRLTVT.

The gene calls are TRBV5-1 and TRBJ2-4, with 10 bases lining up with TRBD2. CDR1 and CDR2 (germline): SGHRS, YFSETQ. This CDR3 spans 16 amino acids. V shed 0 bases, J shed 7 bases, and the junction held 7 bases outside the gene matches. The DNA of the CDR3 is TGCGCCAGCAGCTTGGTTCTAGCGGGGGACCGGAACATTCAGTACTTC. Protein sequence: CASSLVLAGDRNIQYF.

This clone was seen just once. CDR3 amino acids: CASSHGTGGEQYF. For the CDR3, the DNA is TGTGCCAGCAGCCATGGGACAGGTGGCGAGCAGTACTTC. The rearrangement uses TRBV5-5 and TRBJ2-7, with 8 positions matching TRBD1. The V segment lost 4 bases and the J segment 6 bases; nucleotides outside the gene matches: 6. The CDR3 is 13 residues long. Per the germline V gene, CDR1 is SGHKS and CDR2 is YYEKEE (reference sequence).

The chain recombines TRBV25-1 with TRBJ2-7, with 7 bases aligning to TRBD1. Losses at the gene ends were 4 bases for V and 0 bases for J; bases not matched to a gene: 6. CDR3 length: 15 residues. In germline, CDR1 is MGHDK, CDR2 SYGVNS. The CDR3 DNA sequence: TGTGCCAGCAGTGCCCCGGGACAGAGCTCCTACGAGCAGTACTTC. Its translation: CASSAPGQSSYEQYF.

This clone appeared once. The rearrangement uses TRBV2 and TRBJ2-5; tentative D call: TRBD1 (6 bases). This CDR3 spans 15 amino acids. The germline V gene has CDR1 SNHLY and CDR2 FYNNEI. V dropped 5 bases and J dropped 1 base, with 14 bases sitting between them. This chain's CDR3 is CASSRLGALQETQYF. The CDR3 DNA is TGTGCCAGCAGTAGATTGGGGGCCCTCCAAGAGACCCAGTACTTC.

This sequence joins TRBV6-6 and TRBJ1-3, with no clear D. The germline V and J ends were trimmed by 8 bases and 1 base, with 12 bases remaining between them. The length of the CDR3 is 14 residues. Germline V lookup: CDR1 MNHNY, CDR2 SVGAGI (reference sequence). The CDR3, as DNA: TGTGCCAGCGGTGACCTCAGGTCTGGAAACACCATATATTTT. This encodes CASGDLRSGNTIYF.

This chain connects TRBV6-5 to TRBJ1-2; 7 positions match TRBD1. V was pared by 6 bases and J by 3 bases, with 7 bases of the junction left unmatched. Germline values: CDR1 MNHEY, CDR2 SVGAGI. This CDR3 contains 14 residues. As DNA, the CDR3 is TGTGCCAGCAGAGTCCCTACAGGGGACTATGGCTACACCTTC. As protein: CASRVPTGDYGYTF.

CDR3 residues: CASSEAGQGSNQPQHF. CDR3 nucleotide sequence: TGCGCCAGCAGTGAAGCTGGACAGGGGTCGAATCAGCCCCAGCATTTT. The chain combines TRBV10-2 with TRBJ1-5; TRBD1 aligns across 9 bases. After removal of 3 bases from V and 4 bases from J, the junction contained 7 bases not matched to a gene. The CDR3 consists of 16 residues. Germline CDR1 and CDR2: WSHSY and SAAADI.

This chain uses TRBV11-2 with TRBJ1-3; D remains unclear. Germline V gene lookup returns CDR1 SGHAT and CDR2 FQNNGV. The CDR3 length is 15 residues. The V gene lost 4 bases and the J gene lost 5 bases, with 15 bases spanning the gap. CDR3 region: CASSYVREKRNTIYF. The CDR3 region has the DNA TGTGCCAGCAGCTATGTGAGGGAAAAAAGAAACACCATATATTTT.

The CDR3 bases are TGCGCCAGCAGCCCCCCCCTAAGCGGGGACACAGATACGCAGTATTTT. Its protein product is CASSPPLSGDTDTQYF. The chain employs TRBV5-1 and TRBJ2-3; 7 nucleotides align to TRBD2. CDR1 is SGHRS and CDR2 is YFSETQ in the germline V gene. V was clipped by 4 bases and J by 2 bases; unmatched bases: 10. The CDR3 has 16 residues.

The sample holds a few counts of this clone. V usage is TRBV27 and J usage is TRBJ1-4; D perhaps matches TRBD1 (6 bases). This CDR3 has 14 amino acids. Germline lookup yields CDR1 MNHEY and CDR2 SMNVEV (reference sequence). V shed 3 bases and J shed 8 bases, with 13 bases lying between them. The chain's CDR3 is CASSLGGAGEKLFF. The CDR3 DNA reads TGTGCCAGCAGTTTGGGGGGGGCTGGGGAAAAACTGTTTTTT.

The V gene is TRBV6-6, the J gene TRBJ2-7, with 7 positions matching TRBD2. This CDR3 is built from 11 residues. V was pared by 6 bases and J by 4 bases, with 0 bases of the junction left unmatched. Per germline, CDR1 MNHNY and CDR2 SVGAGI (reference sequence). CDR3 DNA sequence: TGTGCCAGCAGGGGGGGGTACGAGCAGTACTTC. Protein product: CASRGGYEQYF.

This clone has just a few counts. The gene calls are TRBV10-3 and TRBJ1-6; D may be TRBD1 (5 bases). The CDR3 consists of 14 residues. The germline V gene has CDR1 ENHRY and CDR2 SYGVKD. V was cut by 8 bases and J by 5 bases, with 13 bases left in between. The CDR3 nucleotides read TGTGCCATCGGAGAGGGACTTAATAATTCACCCCTCCACTTT. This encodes CAIGEGLNNSPLHF.

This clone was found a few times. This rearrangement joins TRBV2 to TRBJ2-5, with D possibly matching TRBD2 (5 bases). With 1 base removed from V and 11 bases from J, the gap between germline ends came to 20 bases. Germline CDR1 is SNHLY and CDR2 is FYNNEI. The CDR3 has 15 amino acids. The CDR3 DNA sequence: TGTGCCAGCAGTGAAGGGACTGTCTTGGGTTTAGAGCAGTACTTC. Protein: CASSEGTVLGLEQYF.

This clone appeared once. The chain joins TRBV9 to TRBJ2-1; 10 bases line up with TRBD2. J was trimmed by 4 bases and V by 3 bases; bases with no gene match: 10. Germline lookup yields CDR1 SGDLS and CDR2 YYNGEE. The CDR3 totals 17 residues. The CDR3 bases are TGTGCCAGCAGCGAGGGGGGGAGCGGGGGGGCTTACAATGAGCAGTTCTTC. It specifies CASSEGGSGGAYNEQFF.

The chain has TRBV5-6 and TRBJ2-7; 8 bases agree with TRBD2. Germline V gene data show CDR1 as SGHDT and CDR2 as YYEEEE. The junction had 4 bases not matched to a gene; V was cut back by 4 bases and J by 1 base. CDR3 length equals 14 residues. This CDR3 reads CASSPGGGSYEQYF. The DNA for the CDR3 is TGTGCCAGCAGCCCCGGGGGGGGGTCCTACGAGCAGTACTTC.

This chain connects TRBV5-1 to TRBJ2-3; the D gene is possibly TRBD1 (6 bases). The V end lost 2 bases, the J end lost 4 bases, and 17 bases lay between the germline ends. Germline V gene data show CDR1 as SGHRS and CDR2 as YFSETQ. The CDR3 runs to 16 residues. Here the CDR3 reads CASSLNPGQGADTQYF. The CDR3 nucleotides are TGCGCCAGCAGCTTAAATCCGGGACAAGGGGCAGATACGCAGTATTTT.

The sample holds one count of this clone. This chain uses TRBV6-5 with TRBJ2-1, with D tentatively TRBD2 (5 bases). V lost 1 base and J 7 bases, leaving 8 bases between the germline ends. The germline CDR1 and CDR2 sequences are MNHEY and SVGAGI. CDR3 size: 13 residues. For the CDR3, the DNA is TGTGCCAGCAGTTACTTGGACTCGAATGAGCAGTTCTTC. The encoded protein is CASSYLDSNEQFF.